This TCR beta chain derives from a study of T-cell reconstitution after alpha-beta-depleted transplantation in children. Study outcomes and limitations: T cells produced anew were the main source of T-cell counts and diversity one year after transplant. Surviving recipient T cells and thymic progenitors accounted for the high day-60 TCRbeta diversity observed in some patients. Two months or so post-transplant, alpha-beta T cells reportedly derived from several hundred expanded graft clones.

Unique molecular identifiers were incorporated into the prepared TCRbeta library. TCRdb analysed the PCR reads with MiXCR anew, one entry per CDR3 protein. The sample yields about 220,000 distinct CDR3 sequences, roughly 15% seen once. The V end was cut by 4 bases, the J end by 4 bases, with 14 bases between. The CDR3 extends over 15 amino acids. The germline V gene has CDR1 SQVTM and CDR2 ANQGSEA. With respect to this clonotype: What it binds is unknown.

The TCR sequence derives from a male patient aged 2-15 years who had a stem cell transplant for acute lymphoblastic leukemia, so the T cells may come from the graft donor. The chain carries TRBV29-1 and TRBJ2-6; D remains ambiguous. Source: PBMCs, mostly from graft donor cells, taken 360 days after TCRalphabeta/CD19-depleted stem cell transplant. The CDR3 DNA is TGCAGCGTTGGGAACCTCAACCCCGGGGCCAACGTCCTGACTTTC. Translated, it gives CSVGNLNPGANVLTF.